The 11 T cell receptor beta chains below were found in one sample sequenced in a study of blood T cell repertoires in COVID-19. TCRdb keeps only in-frame clones here, not all; method: immunoSEQ multiplex PCR. The sample has more than 120,000 clones; approximately 90% are singletons. The sample comprised peripheral blood. The origin of the receptors is a woman in her 50s with acute or convalescent COVID-19.

The chain combines TRBV5-6 with TRBJ1-2; maybe TRBD1 (6 bases). This CDR3 has 16 amino acids. Looked up from germline, CDR1 is SGHDT and CDR2 is YYEEEE. Trimming took 0 bases from V and 2 from J, leaving 14 bases between them. Here the CDR3 DNA reads TGTGCCAGCAGCTTGGAAATGGCGGGGGCCAACTATGGCTACACCTTC. It specifies CASSLEMAGANYGYTF.

The chain is built from TRBV3-1 (or the pseudogene TRBV3-2) and TRBJ2-3, with D hard to call. The CDR3 is 15 amino acids. The V end was cut by 2 bases, the J end by 0 bases, with 9 bases between. In germline, CDR1 is LGHDT, CDR2 YNNKEL (reference sequence). Written as DNA, the CDR3 is TGTGCCAGCAGCCAACTGGGCTCTAGCACAGATACGCAGTATTTT. Translation: CASSQLGSSTDTQYF.

This clone was picked up a small number of times. This chain links TRBV21-1 with TRBJ1-1; TRBD1, the table's D call, lacks a check against the DNA. TRBV21-1 is designated a pseudogene. CDR3 length: 18 residues. The DNA of the CDR3 is TGTGCCAGCAGCAAAGCTAGTAAGGCAGGGGTACGGAACACTGAAGCTTTCTTT. Its translation is CASSKASKAGVRNTEAFF.

The sample holds one count of this clone. V is TRBV4-2 and J is TRBJ1-6, with 8 bases aligning to TRBD1. V shed 5 bases and J 11 bases; nucleotides not matched to a gene: 8. The CDR3 totals 14 residues. Germline CDR1 LGHNA, CDR2 YNFKEQ. CDR3 region: CASSVTGGTPPLHF. The CDR3 DNA follows: TGTGCCAGCAGCGTCACAGGGGGAACCCCACCCCTCCACTTT.

This chain uses TRBV11-2 with TRBJ2-7; D is undetermined. Germline V gene data show CDR1 as SGHAT and CDR2 as FQNNGV. Trimming pared 10 bases from V and 1 base from J, leaving 11 bases between. The CDR3 loop spans 12 amino acids. CDR3 sequence (DNA): TGTGCCATCCGAACAGATTCCTACGAGCAGTACTTC. Amino acid sequence: CAIRTDSYEQYF.

The rearrangement uses TRBV7-9 and TRBJ2-1; TRBD2 aligns across 9 bases. In germline, CDR1 is SEHNR, CDR2 FQNEAQ (reference sequence). Trimming cost V 5 bases and J 7 bases; bases outside gene matches: 9. This CDR3 has 15 residues. CDR3 bases: TGTGCCAGCAGCAAAGTAGCGGGAGAGGCAAATGAGCAGTTCTTC. The encoded protein is CASSKVAGEANEQFF.

This clone came up once. This rearrangement joins TRBV2 to TRBJ2-3; D perhaps matches TRBD1 (6 bases). The CDR3 has 14 residues. Trimming left V 6 bases short and J 2 bases short, with 12 bases between. The germline gives CDR1 SNHLY, CDR2 FYNNEI. The CDR3 coding sequence is TGTGCCAGCAGAGAACACAGGGCCACAGATACGCAGTATTTT. This gives the protein CASREHRATDTQYF.

This clone was picked up a small number of times. CDR3 sequence: CASSRDRGGQPQHF. The DNA of the CDR3 is TGTGCCAGCAGCCGCGACAGGGGCGGTCAGCCCCAGCATTTT. The rearrangement links TRBV3-1 (or the pseudogene TRBV3-2) to TRBJ1-5, with 8 bases fitting TRBD1. V gave up 4 bases and J gave up 6 bases; unmatched junction bases: 5. Germline CDR1 and CDR2: LGHDT and YNNKEL (reference sequence). The CDR3 consists of 14 residues.

The chain links TRBV6-6 to TRBJ1-2; D gene uncertain. V lost 0 bases to trimming and J lost 8 bases, with 13 bases between them. The CDR3 spans 14 residues. Germline CDR1 is MNHNY and CDR2 is SVGAGI (reference sequence). CDR3 DNA sequence: TGTGCCAGCAGTTACTCGGGTTTGGAGGGCGGCTACACCTTC. This translates into CASSYSGLEGGYTF.

CDR3: CASSEAGASNQPQHF. CDR3 in DNA: TGTGCCAGCAGTGAAGCGGGGGCCAGCAATCAGCCCCAGCATTTT. The chain uses TRBV6-1 and TRBJ1-5; possibly TRBD1 for D (6 bases). This CDR3 contains 15 residues. CDR1 is MNHNS, CDR2 SASEGT, per germline. Trimming left V 0 bases short and J 1 base short, with 7 bases between.

The V call is TRBV19, the J call TRBJ2-1, with 9 nucleotides matching TRBD2. V was clipped by 4 bases and J by 5 bases; unmatched bases: 9. This CDR3 has 16 amino acids. Germline CDR1 is LNHDA and CDR2 is SQIVND (reference sequence). The DNA of the CDR3 is TGTGCCAGTAGTAATACCCCAGCGGGAGGAGACAATGAGCAGTTCTTC. Translation gives CASSNTPAGGDNEQFF.